The source of this T cell receptor beta chain is a study of response to subunit inactivated influenza vaccine. TCRdb ran MiXCR on the RT-PCR reads and lists one entry per CDR3 protein. The data hold about 300,000 distinct CDR3 sequences, with 20% to 25% observed a single time. This CDR3 has 14 amino acids. Germline V gene data show CDR1 as MDHEN and CDR2 as SYDVKM. The germline V and J ends were trimmed by 3 bases and 5 bases, with 13 bases remaining between them. This clonotype was seen at least ten times. The sequencing used PBMCs from blood, collected roughly 20 months after vaccination. This TCR derives from a man between 50 and 70 years old who received an inactivated influenza vaccine. V usage is TRBV28 and J usage is TRBJ2-5, with a weak D call TRBD2 (5 bases). In nucleotides, the CDR3 is TGTGCCAGCAGTTTGTGGGCAAGGAGGGAGACCCAGTACTTC. Protein product: CASSLWARRETQYF.